This TCR beta chain is from a study of T cell changes during pregnancy in multiple sclerosis. This table comes from immunoSEQ multiplex PCR, and its TCRdb copy is limited to in-frame clones, with some not included. The sample holds 64,000 or so clones, roughly 90% seen once. This CDR3 has 16 residues. V lost 5 bases to trimming and J lost 0 bases; unmatched junction nucleotides: 6. CDR1 is SGHTA, CDR2 FQGNSA, per germline. The V call is TRBV7-2, the J call TRBJ1-2; 10 bases fit TRBD1. The material sequenced was peripheral blood, taken in the first trimester of pregnancy. This receptor was identified in a female donor with multiple sclerosis, enrolled in a pregnancy study. CDR3 DNA sequence: TGTGCCAGCAGCGGAATAGGACAGGGGGCTAACTATGGCTACACCTTC. Encoded protein: CASSGIGQGANYGYTF.